Described below is a single TCR beta chain sequence and its context. No cognate antigen has been identified for it. No clone much larger than this one lies a single base away; base qualities are absent. The entire isolated RNA was reverse transcribed using the High Capacity cDNA Reverse Transcription Kit, and thus expressed TCRB transcripts were sequenced. Deep immunoSEQ sequencing was performed on naive, central memory and regulatory T cell samples, with an average of roughly 3.5 million total reads per sample. Sorted cells were lysed in RLT buffer, and RNA was extracted using DNase-treated RNeasy Micro or Mini kits according to cell number. Each cell subset was processed on its own to prevent cross-contamination, while patient and healthy donor samples were processed together. The immunoSEQ multiplex PCR was used to amplify TCRB sequences from cDNA, generating 87-bp fragments that spanned the CDR3 region. Sequencing of the amplicons was done on the Illumina HiSeq platform. Concerning the study's data processing: Synthetic template baselines were used to correct PCR bias computationally, reads within Hamming distance 2 were collapsed together, and singletons that could not be merged were discarded. Reads were aligned to IMGT to assign V, D and J genes, CDR3 length, and insertions or deletions at six rearrangement sites. Within each subset, clonotype counts were normalized to sorted cell number, and only after that were true diversity and Gini coefficients computed with the tcR R package. The overlap coefficient, calculated on TCRB nucleotide sequences, was used to quantify repertoire sharing. Out-of-frame TCRB sequences from naive cells were analyzed to stand in for the pre-selection repertoire. The source is immuneACCESS, and TCRdb retained only in-frame sequences with V and J called. Part of the clones is not carried over; for the studies checked, unresolved V genes explain less than half of this, and the remainder is unexplained. For V, J and clone size, that table is used; D and trimming come from the DNA. The sample has 350,000 to 450,000 clones on record, about 15% of them singletons. The ten largest clones capture about 0.018% of the sample.

For CDR1 and CDR2, the germline V gene lists SGHDN and FVKESK. Trimming removed 3 bases from V and 1 base from J, leaving 9 bases between the germline ends. The CDR3 numbers 14 residues from cysteine through phenylalanine. The retained sequence is limited to the CDR3, 42 bases, with the frame set at the first base. This specimen belongs to a study of beta chain features in type 1 diabetes (dated by TCRdb to the late 2010s). Looking at the study overall: Mean age, gender distribution, total cell number and subset yield were not different between patients and healthy donors. Whereas all 30 or so donors provided naive and central memory subsets, regulatory and stem cell-like memory subsets were isolated from just 8 patients and about eight healthy donors. In the study, recently diagnosed type 1 diabetes patients and matched healthy donors were compared on the TCRB repertoires of their sorted circulating CD4+ T cell subsets. Across all samples, approximately 100 million sorted cells were examined, and cell number per subset correlated strongly with RNA yield.

General findings and caveats noted by the study authors: Shorter templates might be favored by PCR, yet because patient and control samples were amplified and corrected together, any such skew would affect both groups equally. At VDJ recombination sites, type 1 diabetes patients had fewer insertions and more deleted nucleotides, which implies abnormalities in thymic rearrangement. Naive, central memory and regulatory TCRB repertoires appeared to be more similar among patients than among healthy donors. Type 1 diabetes patients showed a moderate but significant shortening of TCRB CDR3 length in all four CD4+ subsets. Because cDNA rather than genomic DNA was sequenced, highly expressing activated cells could have been over-represented, although no difference in activation and CD3 levels was found between groups. HLA sub-analyses involved small numbers of individuals, so any influence of HLA type on TCRB rearrangement remained unresolved.

From each donor, a single peripheral blood sample of about 100 mL on average was drawn into heparinised tubes. Using a panel that included CD45RO, CCR7, CD25, CD127, CD95 and CD27, naive, central memory, regulatory and stem cell-like memory CD4+ T cells were sorted on a BD FACSAria II. Purity was above 98% for every sorted population. PBMCs were separated immediately by Lymphoprep density gradient centrifugation and were stained directly, without being cultured. So that batch effects would be minimized, each experiment stained and sorted samples in pairs, pairing one healthy donor with one patient.

This chain is built from TRBV14 and TRBJ1-2; possibly the D gene is TRBD1, per 6 matching bases. Sequencing input: naive CD4+ T cells from blood. Reading the label with the study, this specimen's cell subset or site is: true naive CD4+ T cells. This TCR was sampled from a woman between 18 and 29 years old in good health. DNA sequence: TGTGCCAGCAGCCACCTCAGGGGTAACTATGGCTACACCTTC. Its protein reads: CASSHLRGNYGYTF.